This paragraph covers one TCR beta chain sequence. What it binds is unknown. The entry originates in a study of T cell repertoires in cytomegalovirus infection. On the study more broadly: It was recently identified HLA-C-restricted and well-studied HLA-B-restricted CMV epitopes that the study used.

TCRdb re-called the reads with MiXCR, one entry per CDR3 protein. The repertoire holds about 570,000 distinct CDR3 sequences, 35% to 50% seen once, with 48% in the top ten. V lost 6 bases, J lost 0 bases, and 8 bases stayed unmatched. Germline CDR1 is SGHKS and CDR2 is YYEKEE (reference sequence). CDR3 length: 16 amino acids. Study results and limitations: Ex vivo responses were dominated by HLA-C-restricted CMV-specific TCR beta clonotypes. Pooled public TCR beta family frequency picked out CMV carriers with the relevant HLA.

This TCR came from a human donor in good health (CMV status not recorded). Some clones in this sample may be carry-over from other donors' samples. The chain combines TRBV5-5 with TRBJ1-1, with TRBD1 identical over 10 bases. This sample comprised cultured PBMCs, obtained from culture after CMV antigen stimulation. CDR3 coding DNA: TGTGCCAGCACCGGGACAGGGGCCACCTTGAACACTGAAGCTTTCTTT. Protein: CASTGTGATLNTEAFF. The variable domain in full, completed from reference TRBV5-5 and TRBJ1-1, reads DAGVTQSPTHLIKTRGQQVTLRCSPISGHKSVSWYQQVLGQGPQFIFQYYEKEERGRGNFPDRFSARQFPNYSSELNVNALLLGDSALYLCASTGTGATLNTEAFFGQGTRLTVV.